This entry lists 2 T cell receptor beta chains sequenced from one sample in a study of T cells in women clearing cervical HPV infection. Assay: immunoSEQ multiplex PCR; the TCRdb copy retains only in-frame clones and omits some. The sample totals about 24,000 clones. The sample taken for sequencing was blood buffy coat. These receptor sequences come from a woman aged 18 to 75 with a cervical HPV16 infection that either progressed to CIN3+ or cleared (not recorded which).

The CDR3 bases that were read are TGTGCCAGCTCACCACCGAGCGACGAG. Amino acids: CASSPPSDE. The entire CDR3 sequence reads CASSPPSDEQYF. The chain uses TRBV18 and TRBJ2-7; D remains ambiguous. The missing CDR3 end, 3 residues past where the read stops, is filled in from the germline J gene. The CDR3 covers 12 residues. Germline V gene data show CDR1 as KGHSH and CDR2 as LQKENI. The V end lost 0 bases, the J end lost 5 bases, and 5 bases lay between the germline ends. The full variable domain, in which reference TRBV18 and TRBJ2-7 provide the parts outside the CDR3, is NAGVMQNPRHLVRRRGQEARLRCSPMKGHSHVYWYRQLPEEGLKFMVYLQKENIIDESGMPKERFSAEFPKEGPSILRIQQVVRGDSAAYFCASSPPSDEQYFGPGTRLTVT.

In regard to this clone: The read terminates 3 residues before the CDR3 end, so the remaining end is supplied by the germline J gene. J is TRBJ2-2 and V is TRBV28, with D perhaps TRBD1 (5 bases). Germline V gene data show CDR1 as MDHEN and CDR2 as SYDVKM. This CDR3 region has 15 residues. CDR3 DNA (partial): TGTGCCAGCAGTTCGTCAGGGTCCCCGAATGAAAAG. This translates into CASSSSGSPNEK. In full, the CDR3 is CASSSSGSPNEKLFF.